These 23 T cell receptor beta chains came from one sample sequenced in a study of identical twins. TCRdb re-derived calls from the 5' RACE reads in MiXCR, one entry per CDR3 protein. Altogether over 600,000 distinct CDR3 sequences are present, around 20% being singletons, with the ten largest covering 4% to 4.5%. Another study also made use of these data, one on T cells expressing NK-cell markers.

What was sequenced was PBMCs. These receptors were taken from a woman aged 18-35 years in good health.

The chain employs TRBV7-9 and TRBJ2-5; D is undetermined. Deletions cut 6 bases from V and 5 bases from J, with 10 bases between. In germline, CDR1 is SEHNR, CDR2 FQNEAQ (reference sequence). The CDR3 is 12 amino acids. As DNA, the CDR3 is TGTGCCAGCAGTGGACCGACGGAGACCCAGTACTTC. As protein: CASSGPTETQYF.

This clonotype came up many times. This chain uses TRBV12-3 or TRBV12-4 with TRBJ2-3; D is possibly TRBD2 (5 bases). Trimming removed 2 bases from V and 4 bases from J, with 10 bases in between. CDR3 size: 14 residues. In nucleotides, the CDR3 is TGTGCCAGCAGTTTAACTGAGGGATCAGATACGCAGTATTTT. Translating it yields CASSLTEGSDTQYF.

This clonotype was seen ten or more times. The V gene is TRBV24-1, the J gene TRBJ2-3; a possible D gene is TRBD1 (6 bases). Trimming shortened V by 9 bases and J by 4 bases, and 16 bases separated the two germline ends. CDR1 KGHDR and CDR2 SFDVKD come from the germline V gene. CDR3 length: 14 amino acids. CDR3: CATPPGHKPDTQYF. DNA for the CDR3: TGTGCCACCCCGCCGGGACATAAACCAGATACGCAGTATTTT.

The chain combines TRBV12-3 or TRBV12-4 with TRBJ2-1; unclear D gene. V lost 10 bases and J lost 7, with 17 bases in between. This CDR3 spans 13 amino acids. The CDR3 here is CANSNQPTNEQFF. The CDR3 bases are TGTGCCAACAGCAACCAACCGACGAATGAGCAGTTCTTC.

The rearrangement uses TRBV7-6 and TRBJ2-1, with D possibly called TRBD1 or TRBD2 (5 bases each). This CDR3 is 12 amino acids long. The ends were cut back, 1 base at V and 12 bases at J, with 10 bases in the middle. Germline values: CDR1 SGHVS, CDR2 FNYEAQ. As DNA, the CDR3 is TGTGCCAGCAGCTTAGATCAGGGAGCGCAGTTCTTC. As protein: CASSLDQGAQFF.

Only a few counts were recorded for this clonotype. This rearrangement joins TRBV27 to TRBJ2-7; 9 bases fit TRBD1. Germline assignment: CDR1 MNHEY and CDR2 SMNVEV (reference sequence). This CDR3 spans 15 amino acids. V dropped 5 bases and J dropped 3; count of bases not matched to a gene: 8. The chain's CDR3 is CASSHRQGGIYEQYF. The CDR3 DNA follows: TGTGCCAGCAGTCATAGACAGGGGGGTATCTACGAGCAGTACTTC.

This clonotype turned up a few times. J is TRBJ2-5 and V is TRBV7-9, with TRBD1 identical over 7 bases. This CDR3 spans 15 amino acids. Per germline, CDR1 SEHNR and CDR2 FQNEAQ (reference sequence). V dropped 4 bases and J dropped 3; count of bases not matched to a gene: 8. DNA of the CDR3: TGTGCCAGCAGCTCCAGCCGGGACAGAAAAGAGACCCAGTACTTC. Its translation: CASSSSRDRKETQYF.

This clonotype has only a few counts. The chain uses TRBV29-1 and TRBJ2-5; D ambiguous. V lost 8 bases to trimming and J lost 7 bases, with 14 bases between them. Germline CDR1 and CDR2: SQVTM and ANQGSEA. The CDR3 has 11 residues. CDR3 residues: CSSASPGTQYF. CDR3 DNA sequence: TGCAGCTCCGCCTCCCCGGGGACCCAGTACTTC.

This clonotype was counted only a few times. This sequence joins TRBV6-5 and TRBJ1-2; no definite D call. CDR1 is MNHEY, CDR2 SVGAGI, per germline. V lost 0 bases and J lost 8, with 10 bases in between. The CDR3 covers 13 residues. The CDR3 loop reads CASSYSMAGGYTF. The CDR3 DNA reads as TGTGCCAGCAGTTACTCGATGGCCGGGGGCTACACCTTC.

This clonotype was counted only a few times. The genes are TRBV20-1 and TRBJ1-1; a weak D match, TRBD1 (6 bases). The V and J ends lost 6 bases and 8 bases respectively, with 19 bases between them. CDR1 DFQATT and CDR2 SNEGSKA come from the germline V gene (reference sequence). CDR3 length: 13 residues. The CDR3 region has the DNA TGCAGTGCCCCTCCCGTAGGGGGATCCGAAGCTTTCTTT. This translates into CSAPPVGGSEAFF.

This clonotype has a handful of counts. V and J are TRBV20-1 and TRBJ2-3; 8 nucleotides match TRBD1. Germline V gene lookup returns CDR1 DFQATT and CDR2 SNEGSKA (reference sequence). Unmatched junction bases numbered 25, after V lost 8 bases and J lost 6 bases. The CDR3 totals 18 residues. The CDR3 reads CSLPKNDQGRGRFDTQYF. The CDR3 DNA reads TGCAGTTTACCTAAAAACGATCAGGGCAGGGGGCGCTTTGATACGCAGTATTTT.

The chain employs TRBV12-3 or TRBV12-4 and TRBJ1-1, with D possibly matching TRBD1 (5 bases). The CDR3 runs to 14 residues. V lost 7 bases and J 7 bases, leaving 19 bases between the germline ends. The CDR3 DNA reads TGTGCCAGCACCTCCACATTGGGACGGATTGAAGCTTTCTTT. This gives the protein CASTSTLGRIEAFF.

This clonotype was observed a handful of times. This chain uses TRBV10-1 with TRBJ1-1; D not certain. V gave up 6 bases and J gave up 0 bases, with 8 bases separating them. The CDR3 runs 13 residues. The V gene's germline CDR1 is WNHNN and CDR2 SYGVQD (reference sequence). CDR3 residues: CASRKDLNTEAFF. As DNA, the CDR3 is TGCGCCAGCAGGAAAGACTTGAACACTGAAGCTTTCTTT.

V usage is TRBV27 and J usage is TRBJ2-4; D gene unclear. Trimming took off 8 bases at V and 7 bases at J, with 12 bases between the two ends. This CDR3 region has 12 residues. Germline V lookup: CDR1 MNHEY, CDR2 SMNVEV (reference sequence). This CDR3 is CASGYTVNIQYF. As DNA, the CDR3 is TGTGCCAGCGGGTATACGGTGAACATTCAGTACTTC.

The chain uses TRBV10-3 and TRBJ2-5, with TRBD1 identical over 9 bases. The CDR3 has 13 amino acids. Trimming removed 10 bases from V and 5 bases from J; junction bases left unmatched: 8. The germline gives CDR1 ENHRY, CDR2 SYGVKD. In DNA form, the CDR3 reads TGTGCCAGTGGACAGGGGCTTTCGGAGACCCAGTACTTC. Translating it yields CASGQGLSETQYF.

This clonotype has a count of ten or more. J is TRBJ2-5 and V is TRBV7-9; D unresolved. Germline CDR1 SEHNR, CDR2 FQNEAQ (reference sequence). The CDR3 covers 12 residues. Trimming cost V 2 bases and J 5 bases, with 6 bases left between them. For the CDR3, the DNA is TGTGCCAGCAGCTTAAGGTCGGAGACCCAGTACTTC. The encoded protein is CASSLRSETQYF.

This chain uses TRBV11-1 with TRBJ2-1; 14 bases are a match to TRBD2. After removal of 5 bases from V and 0 bases from J, the junction contained 12 bases not matched to a gene. CDR1 and CDR2 (germline): SGHAT, FQDESV (reference sequence). This CDR3 region has 20 residues. The DNA of the CDR3 is TGTGCCAGCAGCGGGACTAGCGGGAGAGAATACCGAAGCTCCTACAATGAGCAGTTCTTC. Protein: CASSGTSGREYRSSYNEQFF.

The CDR3 reads CASSPTTAYQETQYF. CDR3 in DNA: TGTGCCAGCTCACCCACGACCGCGTACCAAGAGACCCAGTACTTC. The rearrangement joins TRBV18 to TRBJ2-5; D is undetermined. Deletions cut 3 bases from V and 0 bases from J, with 11 bases between. Germline V gene lookup returns CDR1 KGHSH and CDR2 LQKENI. This CDR3 is 15 amino acids long.

The chain joins TRBV5-6 to TRBJ2-2; 11 bases fit TRBD2. CDR3 length equals 15 residues. CDR1 SGHDT and CDR2 YYEEEE come from the germline V gene. The V and J ends lost 5 bases and 3 bases, in that order; junction bases with no gene match: 3. The CDR3 DNA is TGTGCCAGCAGGGGGGGACTAGCGGACACCGGGGAGCTGTTTTTT. It is translated as CASRGGLADTGELFF.

This chain joins TRBV5-1 and TRBJ2-1; 7 bases map to TRBD1. With 3 bases clipped from V and 7 bases from J, the junction kept 10 bases outside the gene matches. The germline V gene has CDR1 SGHRS and CDR2 YFSETQ. The CDR3 has 15 amino acids. The CDR3 DNA sequence: TGCGCCAGCAGCTGGGACAGCCCTAATAGTAATGAGCAGTTCTTC. This codes for CASSWDSPNSNEQFF.

This clonotype appeared a few times. Here the CDR3 reads CASSLRTSYITDTQYF. CDR3 coding DNA: TGTGCCAGCAGCCTCAGGACTAGCTACATCACAGATACGCAGTATTTT. The gene calls are TRBV7-2 and TRBJ2-3, with 8 bases matching TRBD2. With 5 bases clipped from V and 2 bases from J, the junction kept 9 bases outside the gene matches. This CDR3 comprises 16 residues. Germline CDR1 reads SGHTA; CDR2 reads FQGNSA.

This clonotype has a count of ten or more. CDR3 DNA: TGCAGCGTTGAAGCCGGAACTCACACAGATACGCAGTATTTT. Translation gives CSVEAGTHTDTQYF. The chain carries TRBV29-1 and TRBJ2-3, with no clear D. Trimming took off 1 base at V and 2 bases at J, with 10 bases between the two ends. Germline V gene data show CDR1 as SQVTM and CDR2 as ANQGSEA. The CDR3 is 14 amino acids.

This chain connects TRBV6-1 to TRBJ1-2; D not resolved. This CDR3 is built from 14 residues. The germline V gene has CDR1 MNHNS and CDR2 SASEGT. The V gene lost 5 bases and the J gene lost 5 bases, with 15 bases spanning the gap. The CDR3 sequence: CASSPGGPGYGYTF. In DNA form, the CDR3 reads TGTGCCAGCAGTCCCGGCGGGCCCGGATATGGCTACACCTTC.